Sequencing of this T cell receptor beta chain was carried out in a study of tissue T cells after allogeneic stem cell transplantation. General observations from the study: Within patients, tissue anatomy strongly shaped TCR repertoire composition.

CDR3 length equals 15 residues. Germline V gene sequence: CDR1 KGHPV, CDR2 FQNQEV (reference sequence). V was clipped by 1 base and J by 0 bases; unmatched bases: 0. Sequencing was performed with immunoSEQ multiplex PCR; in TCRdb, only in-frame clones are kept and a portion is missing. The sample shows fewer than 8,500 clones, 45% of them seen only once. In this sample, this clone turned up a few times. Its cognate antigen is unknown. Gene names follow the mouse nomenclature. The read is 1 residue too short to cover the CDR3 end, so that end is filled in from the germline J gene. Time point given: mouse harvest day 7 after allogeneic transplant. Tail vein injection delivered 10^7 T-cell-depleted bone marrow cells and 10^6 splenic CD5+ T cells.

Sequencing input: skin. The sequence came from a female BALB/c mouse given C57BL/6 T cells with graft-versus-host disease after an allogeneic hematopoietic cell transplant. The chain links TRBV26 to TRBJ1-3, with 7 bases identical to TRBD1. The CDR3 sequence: CASSLYRGSGNTLYF. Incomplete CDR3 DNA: TGTGCCAGCAGTCTGTACAGGGGTTCTGGAAATACGCTCTAT.